This T cell receptor beta chain was sequenced in a study of blood T cell repertoires in COVID-19. Study-level information: Acute and convalescent COVID-19 specimens originated in the United States, Italy and Spain. From T cells, B-cell-depleted T cells, or PBMCs came the material, which was cDNA or gDNA.

This table comes from immunoSEQ multiplex PCR, and its TCRdb copy is limited to in-frame clones, with some not included. The table lists 310,000 or so clones, roughly 86% of them singletons. V was pared by 8 bases and J by 1 base, with 5 bases of the junction left unmatched. The CDR3 consists of 14 residues. Germline lookup yields CDR1 MNHNS and CDR2 SASEGT. This sequence originates from a woman in her 30s with COVID-19, enrolled during active disease. The chain couples TRBV6-1 to TRBJ1-5; TRBD1 matches 7 bases. The sequenced material came from peripheral blood. In DNA form, the CDR3 reads TGTGCCAGCCTCGACAGGGAGAGCAATCAGCCCCAGCATTTT. This translates into CASLDRESNQPQHF.